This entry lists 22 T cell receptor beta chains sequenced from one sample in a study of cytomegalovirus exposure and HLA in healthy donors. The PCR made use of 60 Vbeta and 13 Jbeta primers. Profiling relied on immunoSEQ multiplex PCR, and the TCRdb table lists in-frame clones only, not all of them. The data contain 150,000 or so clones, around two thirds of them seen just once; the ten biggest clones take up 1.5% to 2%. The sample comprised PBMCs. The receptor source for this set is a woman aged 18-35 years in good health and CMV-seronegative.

The CDR3: CASSPLTGVGFEKLFF. The DNA of the CDR3 is TGTGCCAGCAGCCCCTTAACAGGGGTGGGGTTTGAAAAACTGTTTTTT. V and J are TRBV5-5 and TRBJ1-4; 7 nucleotides line up with TRBD1. CDR1 is SGHKS, CDR2 YYEKEE, per germline (reference sequence). This CDR3 is built from 16 residues. J was trimmed by 7 bases and V by 4 bases; bases with no gene match: 13.

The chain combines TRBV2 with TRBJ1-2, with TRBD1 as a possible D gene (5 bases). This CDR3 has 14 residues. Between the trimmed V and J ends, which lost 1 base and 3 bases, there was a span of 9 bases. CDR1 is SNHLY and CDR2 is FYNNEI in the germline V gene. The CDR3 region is CASSEGQGYYGYTF. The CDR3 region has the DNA TGTGCCAGCAGTGAAGGGCAGGGATACTATGGCTACACCTTC.

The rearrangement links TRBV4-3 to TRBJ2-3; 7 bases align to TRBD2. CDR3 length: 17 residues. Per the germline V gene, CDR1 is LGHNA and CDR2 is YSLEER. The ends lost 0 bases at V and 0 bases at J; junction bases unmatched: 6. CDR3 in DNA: TGCGCCAGCAGCCAAGAGCCTAGCGGCTTTAGCACAGATACGCAGTATTTT. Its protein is CASSQEPSGFSTDTQYF.

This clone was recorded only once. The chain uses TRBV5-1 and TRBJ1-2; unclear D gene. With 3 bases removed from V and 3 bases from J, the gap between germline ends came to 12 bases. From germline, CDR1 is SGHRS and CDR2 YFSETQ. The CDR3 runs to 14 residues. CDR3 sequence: CASSSGPGDYGYTF. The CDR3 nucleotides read TGCGCCAGCAGCTCTGGACCGGGAGACTATGGCTACACCTTC.

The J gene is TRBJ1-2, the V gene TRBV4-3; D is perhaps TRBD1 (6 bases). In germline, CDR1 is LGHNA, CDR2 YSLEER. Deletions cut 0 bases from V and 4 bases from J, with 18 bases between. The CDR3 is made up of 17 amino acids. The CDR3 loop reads CASSQDLAGDVSYGYTF. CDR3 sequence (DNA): TGCGCCAGCAGCCAAGATCTGGCAGGGGATGTATCCTATGGCTACACCTTC.

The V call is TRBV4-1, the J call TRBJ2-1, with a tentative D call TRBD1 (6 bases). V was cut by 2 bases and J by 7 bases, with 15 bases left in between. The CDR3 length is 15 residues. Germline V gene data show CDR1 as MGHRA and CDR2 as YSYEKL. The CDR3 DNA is TGCGCCAGCAGCCAAAGACCGGGACACTATAATGAGCAGTTCTTC. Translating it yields CASSQRPGHYNEQFF.

The CDR3 sequence is CASSQSDSMNTEAFF. The CDR3 DNA reads TGTGCCAGCAGCCAATCGGACAGTATGAACACTGAAGCTTTCTTT. The chain is built from TRBV9 and TRBJ1-1; the D gene is possibly TRBD1 (6 bases). Germline V CDR1 and CDR2: SGDLS, YYNGEE. Between the trimmed V and J ends, which lost 4 bases and 0 bases, there was a span of 13 bases. This CDR3 is built from 15 residues.

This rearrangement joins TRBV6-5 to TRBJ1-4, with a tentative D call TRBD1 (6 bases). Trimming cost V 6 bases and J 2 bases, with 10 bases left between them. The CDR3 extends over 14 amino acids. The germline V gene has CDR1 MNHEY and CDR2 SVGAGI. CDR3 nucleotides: TGTGCCAGCAGAGCAGGGGTGACTAATGAAAAACTGTTTTTT. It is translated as CASRAGVTNEKLFF.

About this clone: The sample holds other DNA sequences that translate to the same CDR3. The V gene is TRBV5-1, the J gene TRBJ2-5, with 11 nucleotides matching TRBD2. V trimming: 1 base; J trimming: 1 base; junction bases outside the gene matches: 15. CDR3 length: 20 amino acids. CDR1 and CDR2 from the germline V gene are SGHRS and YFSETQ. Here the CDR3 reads CASSLWASGRLDPFQETQYF. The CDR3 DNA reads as TGCGCCAGCAGCTTGTGGGCTAGCGGGAGGCTCGACCCCTTCCAAGAGACCCAGTACTTC.

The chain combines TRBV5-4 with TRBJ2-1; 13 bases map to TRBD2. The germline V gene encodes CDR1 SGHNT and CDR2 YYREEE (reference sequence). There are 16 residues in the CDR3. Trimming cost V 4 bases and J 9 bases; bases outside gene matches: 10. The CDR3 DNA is TGTGCCAGCAGCCGACAACTAGCGGGGGGGCGGGGTGAGCAGTTCTTC. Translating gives CASSRQLAGGRGEQFF. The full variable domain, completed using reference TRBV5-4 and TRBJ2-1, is ETGVTQSPTHLIKTRGQQVTLRCSSQSGHNTVSWYQQALGQGPQFIFQYYREEENGRGNFPPRFSGLQFPNYSSELNVNALELDDSALYLCASSRQLAGGRGEQFFGPGTRLTVL.

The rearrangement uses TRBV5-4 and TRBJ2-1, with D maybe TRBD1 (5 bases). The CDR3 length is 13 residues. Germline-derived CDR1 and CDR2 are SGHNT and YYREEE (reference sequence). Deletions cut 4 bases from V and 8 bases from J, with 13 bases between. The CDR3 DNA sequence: TGTGCCAGCAGCCTGGGGCATTTCGATGAGCAGTTCTTC. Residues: CASSLGHFDEQFF.

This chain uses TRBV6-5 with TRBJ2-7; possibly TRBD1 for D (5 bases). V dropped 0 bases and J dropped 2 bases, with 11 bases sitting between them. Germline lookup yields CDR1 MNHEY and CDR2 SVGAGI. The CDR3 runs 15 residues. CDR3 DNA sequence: TGTGCCAGCAGTTACTCGACGACAGAGCCCTACGAGCAGTACTTC. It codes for CASSYSTTEPYEQYF.

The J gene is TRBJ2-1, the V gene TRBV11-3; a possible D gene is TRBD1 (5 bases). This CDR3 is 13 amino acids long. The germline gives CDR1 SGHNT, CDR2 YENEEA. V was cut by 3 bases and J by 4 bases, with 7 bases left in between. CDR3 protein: CASSLDNYNEQFF. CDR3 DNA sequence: TGTGCCAGCAGCTTGGACAATTACAATGAGCAGTTCTTC.

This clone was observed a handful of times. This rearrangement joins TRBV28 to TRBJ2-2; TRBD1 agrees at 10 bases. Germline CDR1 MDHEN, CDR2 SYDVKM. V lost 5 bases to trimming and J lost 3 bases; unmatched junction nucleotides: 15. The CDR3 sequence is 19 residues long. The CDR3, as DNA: TGTGCCAGCAGTACCAAGGACAGGGGGGTCCTCGAGTACACCGGGGAGCTGTTTTTT. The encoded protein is CASSTKDRGVLEYTGELFF.

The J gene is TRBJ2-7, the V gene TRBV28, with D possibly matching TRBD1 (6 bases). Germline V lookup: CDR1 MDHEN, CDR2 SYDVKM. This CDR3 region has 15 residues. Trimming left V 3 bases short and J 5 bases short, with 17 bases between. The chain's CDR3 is CASSLPAGVGNEQYF. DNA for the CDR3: TGTGCCAGCAGTTTGCCGGCAGGGGTGGGCAACGAGCAGTACTTC.

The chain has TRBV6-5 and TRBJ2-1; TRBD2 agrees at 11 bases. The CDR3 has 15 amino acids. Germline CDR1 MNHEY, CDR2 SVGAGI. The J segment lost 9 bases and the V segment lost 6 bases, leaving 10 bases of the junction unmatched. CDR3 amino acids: CASRKTSGRTFEQFF. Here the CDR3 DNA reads TGTGCCAGCAGAAAAACTAGCGGGAGAACTTTTGAGCAGTTCTTC.

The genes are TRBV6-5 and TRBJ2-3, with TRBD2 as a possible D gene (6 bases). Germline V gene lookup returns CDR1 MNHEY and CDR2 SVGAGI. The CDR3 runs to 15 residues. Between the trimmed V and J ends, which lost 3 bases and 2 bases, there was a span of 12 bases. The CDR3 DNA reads TGTGCCAGCAGTTATTCGGGACTCCACACAGATACGCAGTATTTT. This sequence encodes CASSYSGLHTDTQYF.

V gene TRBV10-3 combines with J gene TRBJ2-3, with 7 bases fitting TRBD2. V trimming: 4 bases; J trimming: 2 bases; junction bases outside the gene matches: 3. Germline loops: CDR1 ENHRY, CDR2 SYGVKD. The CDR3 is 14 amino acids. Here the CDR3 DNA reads TGTGCCATCAGTGGAGCGGGGTCCACAGATACGCAGTATTTT. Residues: CAISGAGSTDTQYF.

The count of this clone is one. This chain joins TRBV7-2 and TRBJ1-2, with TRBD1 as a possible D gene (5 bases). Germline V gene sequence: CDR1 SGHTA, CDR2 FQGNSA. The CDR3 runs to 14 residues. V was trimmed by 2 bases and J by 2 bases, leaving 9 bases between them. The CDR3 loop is CASSLSGENYGYTF. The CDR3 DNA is TGTGCCAGCAGCTTATCGGGGGAGAACTATGGCTACACCTTC.

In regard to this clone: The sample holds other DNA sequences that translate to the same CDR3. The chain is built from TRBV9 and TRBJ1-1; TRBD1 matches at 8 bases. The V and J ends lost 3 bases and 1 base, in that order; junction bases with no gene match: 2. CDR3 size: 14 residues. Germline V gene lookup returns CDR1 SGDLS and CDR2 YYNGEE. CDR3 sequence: CASSADRGNTEAFF. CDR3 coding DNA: TGTGCCAGCAGCGCCGACAGGGGGAACACTGAAGCTTTCTTT.

CDR3 DNA: TGCGCCAGCTCCCTAACAGGGCGAGGCACAGATACGCAGTATTTT. Its protein product is CASSLTGRGTDTQYF. V is TRBV5-1 and J is TRBJ2-3; D possibly corresponds to TRBD1 (6 bases). In germline, CDR1 is SGHRS, CDR2 YFSETQ. V shed 7 bases and J shed 1 base, with 16 bases lying between them. The CDR3 length is 15 residues.

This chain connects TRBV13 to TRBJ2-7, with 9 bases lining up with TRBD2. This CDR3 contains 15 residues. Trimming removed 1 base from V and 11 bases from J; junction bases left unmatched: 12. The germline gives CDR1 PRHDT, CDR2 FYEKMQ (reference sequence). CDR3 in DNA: TGTGCCAGCAGCTTAGCAGGTGCTAGCGGGACTTATAAGTACGTC. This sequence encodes CASSLAGASGTYKYV.